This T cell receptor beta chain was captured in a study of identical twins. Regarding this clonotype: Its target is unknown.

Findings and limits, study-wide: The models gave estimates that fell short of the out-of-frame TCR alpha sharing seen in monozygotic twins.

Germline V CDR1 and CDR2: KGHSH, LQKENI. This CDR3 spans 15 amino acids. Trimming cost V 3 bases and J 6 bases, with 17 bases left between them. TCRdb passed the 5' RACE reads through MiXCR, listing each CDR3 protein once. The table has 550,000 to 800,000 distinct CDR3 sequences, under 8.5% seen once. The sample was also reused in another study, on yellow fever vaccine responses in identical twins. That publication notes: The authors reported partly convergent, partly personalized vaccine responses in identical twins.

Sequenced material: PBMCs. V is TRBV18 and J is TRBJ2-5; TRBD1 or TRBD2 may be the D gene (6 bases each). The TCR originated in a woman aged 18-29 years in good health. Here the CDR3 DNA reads TGTGCCAGCTCACCGAGTATCGGGGGCGAAAAGACCCAGTACTTC. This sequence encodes CASSPSIGGEKTQYF.